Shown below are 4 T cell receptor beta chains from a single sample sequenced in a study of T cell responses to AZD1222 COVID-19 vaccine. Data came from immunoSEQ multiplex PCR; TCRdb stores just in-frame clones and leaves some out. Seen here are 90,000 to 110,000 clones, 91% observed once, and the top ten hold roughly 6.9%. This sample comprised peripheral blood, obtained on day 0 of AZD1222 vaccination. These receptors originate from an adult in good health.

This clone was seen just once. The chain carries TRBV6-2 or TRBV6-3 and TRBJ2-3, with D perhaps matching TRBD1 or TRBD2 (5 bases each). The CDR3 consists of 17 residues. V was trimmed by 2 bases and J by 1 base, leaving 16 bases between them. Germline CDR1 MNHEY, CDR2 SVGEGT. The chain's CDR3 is CASSYPSPGARTDTQYF. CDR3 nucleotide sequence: TGTGCCAGCAGTTACCCCTCCCCCGGGGCCCGCACAGATACGCAGTATTTT.

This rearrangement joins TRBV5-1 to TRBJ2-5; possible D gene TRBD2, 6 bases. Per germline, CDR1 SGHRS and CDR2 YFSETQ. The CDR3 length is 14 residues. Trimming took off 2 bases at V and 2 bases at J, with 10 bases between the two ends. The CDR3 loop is CASSFSGSQETQYF. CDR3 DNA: TGCGCCAGCAGCTTTAGCGGATCGCAAGAGACCCAGTACTTC. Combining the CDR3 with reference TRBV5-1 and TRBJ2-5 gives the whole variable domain KAGVTQTPRYLIKTRGQQVTLSCSPISGHRSVSWYQQTPGQGLQFLFEYFSETQRNKGNFPGRFSGRQFSNSRSEMNVSTLELGDSALYLCASSFSGSQETQYFGPGTRLLVL.

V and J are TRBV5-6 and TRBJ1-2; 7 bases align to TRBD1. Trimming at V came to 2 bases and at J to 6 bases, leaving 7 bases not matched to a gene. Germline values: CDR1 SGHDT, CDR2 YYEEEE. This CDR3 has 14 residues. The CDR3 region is CASSLVDREDGYTF. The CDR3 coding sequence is TGTGCCAGCAGCTTAGTCGACAGGGAGGATGGCTACACCTTC.

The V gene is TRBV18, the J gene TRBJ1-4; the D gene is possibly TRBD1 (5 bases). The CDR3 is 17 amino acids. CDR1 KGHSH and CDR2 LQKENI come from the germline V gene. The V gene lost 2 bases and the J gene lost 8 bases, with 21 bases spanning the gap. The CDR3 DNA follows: TGTGCCAGCTCACCATTCCCGCAGGGAAGTGGAGGGGAAAAACTGTTTTTT. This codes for CASSPFPQGSGGEKLFF.